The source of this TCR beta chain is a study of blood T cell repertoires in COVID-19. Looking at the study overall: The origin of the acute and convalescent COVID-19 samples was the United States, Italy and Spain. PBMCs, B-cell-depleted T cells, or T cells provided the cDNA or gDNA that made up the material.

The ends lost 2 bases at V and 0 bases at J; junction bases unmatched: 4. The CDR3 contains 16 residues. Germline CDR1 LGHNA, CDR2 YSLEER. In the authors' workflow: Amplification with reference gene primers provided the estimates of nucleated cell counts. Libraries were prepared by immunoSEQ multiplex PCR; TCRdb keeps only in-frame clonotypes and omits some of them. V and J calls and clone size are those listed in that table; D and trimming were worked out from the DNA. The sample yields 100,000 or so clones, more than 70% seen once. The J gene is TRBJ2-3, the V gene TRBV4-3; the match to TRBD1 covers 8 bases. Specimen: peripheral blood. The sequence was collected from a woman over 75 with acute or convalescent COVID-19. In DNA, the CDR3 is TGCGCCAGCAGCCAACAGGGGGCGCCGAGCACAGATACGCAGTATTTT. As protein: CASSQQGAPSTDTQYF.